Listed below are T cell receptor beta chains from one sample, sequenced in a study of PD-1 blockade in classical Hodgkin lymphoma. Using immunoSEQ multiplex PCR, the repertoire was profiled, and TCRdb retains in-frame clones only, with some absent. In the table there are around 14,000 clones, roughly 78% of which are singletons. The source material was peripheral blood mononuclear cells (PBMCs), sampled before the second cycle of nivolumab. The receptors shown here come from a human donor with classical Hodgkin lymphoma. The CDR3 runs from the conserved cysteine through the conserved F or W. The size of a clone is reported for some rows only, either as once, few or many, or as a class for expanded clones.

TRBV6-5	NA	TRBJ1-1	CASSLTGAQNTEAFF
TRBV19	NA	TRBJ1-2	CASPTPTGANYGYTF
TRBV18	NA	TRBJ1-2	CASSRQFNADRYTF
TRBV6-4	NA	TRBJ2-1	CASSELPYNEQFF
TRBV6-1	NA	TRBJ2-1	CASRGNEQFF
TRBV7-9	NA	TRBJ2-3	CASSFRGETDTQYF
TRBV7-9	NA	TRBJ1-4	CASSLEAGLHRQLFF
TRBV5-1	NA	TRBJ1-4	CASSLVGSTNEKLFF
TRBV5-4	NA	TRBJ1-2	CASSLDFSISYGYTF
TRBV4-3	NA	TRBJ2-7	CASSQDSQVIYEQYF
TRBV7-9	NA	TRBJ2-1	CASRPGGSGAWDEQFF
TRBV19	NA	TRBJ1-3	CASSTGPGQTSGNTIYF
TRBV5-1	NA	TRBJ2-2	CASSLPGASNTGELFF
TRBV18	NA	TRBJ2-1	CASSPANEQFF
TRBV10-3	NA	TRBJ2-7	CAISATGTGVLGYEQYF
TRBV4-2	NA	TRBJ1-1	CASSQNDNLNTEAFF
TRBV7-2	NA	TRBJ1-4	CASSLAGAGTTNEKLFF
TRBV5-1	NA	TRBJ2-6	CASSLAGRAGANVLTF
TRBV6-5	NA	TRBJ1-5	CASTSTDREAQHF
TRBV5-1	NA	TRBJ2-3	CASSSRVAGWADTQYF
TRBV18	NA	TRBJ1-2	CASSPPATGGNYGYTF
TRBV7-8	NA	TRBJ2-1	CASSPRSYYEQFF
TRBV14	NA	TRBJ1-1	CASSRQWMNTEAFF
TRBV5-1	NA	TRBJ1-2	CASSLGGSANYGYTF
TRBV11-2	NA	TRBJ1-3	CASAGSVNTIYF
TRBV6-1	NA	TRBJ2-5	CASSEGKAGMETQYF
TRBV5-5	NA	TRBJ2-5	CASSLLLAGDRETQYF
TRBV27	few	TRBJ2-1	CASTSGFLAHNEQFF
TRBV7-2	NA	TRBJ2-7	CASSPGQGAYEQYF
TRBV7-2	NA	TRBJ2-3	CASSSSGSTDTQYF
TRBV7-9	once	TRBJ2-7	CASSSTDRPWDEQYF
TRBV7-9	NA	TRBJ1-6	CASSLVLGPNSPLHF
TRBV7-8	NA	TRBJ2-7	CASSLGGFIDEQYF
TRBV5-6	NA	TRBJ2-3	CASSFGQENTDTQYF
TRBV5-5	NA	TRBJ1-5	CASSRAGGNQPQHF
TRBV7-2	NA	TRBJ2-2	CASSFGGRTGELFF
TRBV6-5	once	TRBJ2-7	CASSYTTRDSLYEQYF
TRBV14	NA	TRBJ1-2	CASSQQTGGYGYTF
TRBV9	few	TRBJ1-1	CASSARHMNTEAFF
TRBV5-1	NA	TRBJ2-1	CASSSGRTDNEQFF
TRBV6-5	NA	TRBJ2-2	CATRGNTGELFF
TRBV19	NA	TRBJ2-3	CASSTGLGRGTDTQYF
TRBV12-5	NA	TRBJ1-6	CASGNSGSPYNSPLHF
TRBV29-1	NA	TRBJ2-3	CSAERAGTDTQYF
TRBV28	few	TRBJ2-2	CASGFMTEANTGELFF
TRBV7-2	NA	TRBJ2-7	CASSPGQGARVWYEQYF